This T cell receptor (beta chain) was sequenced for a study of blood T cell repertoires in COVID-19. CDR1 is SGHVS and CDR2 is FQNEAQ in the germline V gene. This CDR3 contains 17 residues. J gave up 3 bases and V 0 bases, and 6 bases lay outside the gene matches. Assay used: immunoSEQ multiplex PCR; TCRdb lists only in-frame clones, some missing. The table records 110,000 to 150,000 clones, 80% of them present only once. This sequence joins TRBV7-8 and TRBJ2-1; 9 bases line up with TRBD2. This TCR came from a man in his 70s who had recovered from COVID-19. The sample comprised peripheral blood. The CDR3: CASSLAPGLAFYNEQFF. As DNA, the CDR3 is TGTGCCAGCAGCTTAGCACCGGGACTAGCTTTCTACAATGAGCAGTTCTTC.